This T cell receptor (beta chain) was sequenced during a study of blood T cell repertoires in COVID-19. For the study at large: Acute and convalescent COVID-19 samples came from the United States, Italy and Spain. T cells, B-cell-depleted T cells, or PBMCs provided the cDNA or gDNA that served as material.

The authors' processing: How many nucleated cells were present was estimated from reference gene primer amplification. Sequenced by immunoSEQ multiplex PCR; TCRdb stores in-frame clones only, minus some. V and J calls and clone size follow that table, whereas D and trimming were derived from the DNA. The sample shows around 190,000 clones, about 90% of them seen only once. The length of the CDR3 is 13 residues. The germline CDR1 and CDR2 sequences are KGHSH and LQKENI. V lost 5 bases, J lost 4 bases, and 10 bases lay in between. The sequenced material came from peripheral blood. The TCR comes from a man between 65 and 85 years old with active or convalescent COVID-19. This sequence joins TRBV18 and TRBJ2-3; D gene uncertain. CDR3 sequence: CASSVSVADTQYF. CDR3 nucleotide sequence: TGTGCCAGCTCAGTCTCGGTGGCAGATACGCAGTATTTT.